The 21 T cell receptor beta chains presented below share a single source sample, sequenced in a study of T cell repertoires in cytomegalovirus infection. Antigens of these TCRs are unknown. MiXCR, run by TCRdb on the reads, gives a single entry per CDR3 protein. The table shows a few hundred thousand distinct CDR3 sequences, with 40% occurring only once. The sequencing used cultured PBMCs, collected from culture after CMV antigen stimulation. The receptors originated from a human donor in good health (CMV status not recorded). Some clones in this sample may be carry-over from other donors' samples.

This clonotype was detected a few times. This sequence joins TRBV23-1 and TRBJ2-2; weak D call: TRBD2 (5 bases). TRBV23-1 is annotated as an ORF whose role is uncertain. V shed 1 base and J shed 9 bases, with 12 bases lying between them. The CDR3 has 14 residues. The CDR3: CASSQFGLLRELFF. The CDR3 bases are TGCGCCAGCAGTCAATTCGGACTGCTCAGGGAGCTGTTTTTT.

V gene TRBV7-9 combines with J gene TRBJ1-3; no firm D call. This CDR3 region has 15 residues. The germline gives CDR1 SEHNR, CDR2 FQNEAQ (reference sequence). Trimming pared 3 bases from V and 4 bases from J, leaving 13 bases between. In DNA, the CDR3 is TGTGCCAGCAGCTTTGGAGGGAGTCTCGGAAACACCATATATTTT. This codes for CASSFGGSLGNTIYF. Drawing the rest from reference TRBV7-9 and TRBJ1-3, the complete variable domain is DTGVSQNPRHKITKRGQNVTFRCDPISEHNRLYWYRQTLGQGPEFLTYFQNEAQLEKSRLLSDRFSAERPKGSFSTLEIQRTEQGDSAMYLCASSFGGSLGNTIYFGEGSWLTVV.

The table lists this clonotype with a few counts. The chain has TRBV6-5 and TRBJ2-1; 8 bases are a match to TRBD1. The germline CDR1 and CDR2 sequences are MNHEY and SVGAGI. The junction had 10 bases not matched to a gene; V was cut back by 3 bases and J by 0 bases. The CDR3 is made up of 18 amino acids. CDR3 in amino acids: CASSYYPGQASSYNEQFF. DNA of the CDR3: TGTGCCAGCAGTTATTATCCGGGACAGGCAAGCTCCTACAATGAGCAGTTCTTC.

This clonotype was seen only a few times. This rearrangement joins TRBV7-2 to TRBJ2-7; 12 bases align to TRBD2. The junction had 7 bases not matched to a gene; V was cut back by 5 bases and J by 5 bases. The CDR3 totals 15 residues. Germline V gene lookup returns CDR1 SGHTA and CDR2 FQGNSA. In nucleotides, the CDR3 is TGTGCCAGCAGCCGCCGGACTAGCGGGAAGGACGAGCAGTACTTC. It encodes CASSRRTSGKDEQYF.

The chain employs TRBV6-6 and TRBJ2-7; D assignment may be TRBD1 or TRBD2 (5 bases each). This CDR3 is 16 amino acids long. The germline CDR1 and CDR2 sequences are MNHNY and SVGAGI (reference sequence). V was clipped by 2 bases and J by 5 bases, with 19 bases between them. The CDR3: CASSYGIGAGLDEQYF. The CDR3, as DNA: TGTGCCAGCAGTTACGGAATCGGGGCCGGTTTGGACGAGCAGTACTTC.

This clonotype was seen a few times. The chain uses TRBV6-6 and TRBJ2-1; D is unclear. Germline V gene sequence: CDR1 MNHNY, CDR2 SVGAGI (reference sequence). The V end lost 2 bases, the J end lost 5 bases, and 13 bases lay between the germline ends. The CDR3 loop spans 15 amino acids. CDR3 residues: CASSYPPSRDNEQFF. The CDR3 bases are TGTGCCAGCAGTTACCCTCCCTCCCGGGACAATGAGCAGTTCTTC.

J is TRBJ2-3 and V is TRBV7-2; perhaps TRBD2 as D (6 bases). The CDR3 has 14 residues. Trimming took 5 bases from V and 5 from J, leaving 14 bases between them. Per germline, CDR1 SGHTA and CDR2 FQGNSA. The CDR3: CASSPRREEDTQYF. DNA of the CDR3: TGTGCCAGCAGCCCCCGGAGGGAAGAAGATACGCAGTATTTT.

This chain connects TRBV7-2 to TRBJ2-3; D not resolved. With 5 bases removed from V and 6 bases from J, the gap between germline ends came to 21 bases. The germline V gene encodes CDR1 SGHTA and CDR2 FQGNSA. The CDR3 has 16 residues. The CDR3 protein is CASSLYSQPDGDTQYF. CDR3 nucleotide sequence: TGTGCCAGCAGCCTCTATAGCCAACCCGATGGGGATACGCAGTATTTT.

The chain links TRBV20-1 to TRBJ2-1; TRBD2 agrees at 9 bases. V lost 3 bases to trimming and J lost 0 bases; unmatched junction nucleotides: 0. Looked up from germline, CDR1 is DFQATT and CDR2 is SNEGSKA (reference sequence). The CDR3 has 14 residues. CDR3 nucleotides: TGCAGTGCTAGTAGCGGGAGCTCCTACAATGAGCAGTTCTTC. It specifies CSASSGSSYNEQFF.

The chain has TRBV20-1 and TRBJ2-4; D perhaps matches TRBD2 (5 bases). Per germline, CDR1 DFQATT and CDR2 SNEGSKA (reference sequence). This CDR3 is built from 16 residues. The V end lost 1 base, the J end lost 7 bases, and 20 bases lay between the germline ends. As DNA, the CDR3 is TGCAGTGCTAGAGCCGGGGTCTATAAAGGTTATAACATTCAGTACTTC. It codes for CSARAGVYKGYNIQYF.

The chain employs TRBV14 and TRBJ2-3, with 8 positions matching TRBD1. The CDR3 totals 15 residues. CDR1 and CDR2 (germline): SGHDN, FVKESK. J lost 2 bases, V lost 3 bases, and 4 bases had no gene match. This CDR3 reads CASSHQGAYTDTQYF. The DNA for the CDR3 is TGTGCCAGCAGCCACCAGGGGGCTTACACAGATACGCAGTATTTT.

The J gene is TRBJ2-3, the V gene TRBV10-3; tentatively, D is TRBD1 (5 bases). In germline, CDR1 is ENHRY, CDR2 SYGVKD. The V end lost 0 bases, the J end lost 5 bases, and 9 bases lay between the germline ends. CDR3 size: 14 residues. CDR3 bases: TGTGCCATCAGTGAGTCTGTGGGGCAAGATACGCAGTATTTT. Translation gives CAISESVGQDTQYF.

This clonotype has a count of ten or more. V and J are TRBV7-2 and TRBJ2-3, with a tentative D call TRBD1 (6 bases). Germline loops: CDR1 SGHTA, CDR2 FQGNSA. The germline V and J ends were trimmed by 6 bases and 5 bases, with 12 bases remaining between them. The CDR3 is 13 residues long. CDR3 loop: CASRERGGDTQYF. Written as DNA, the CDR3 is TGTGCCAGCAGAGAGAGAGGGGGAGATACGCAGTATTTT.

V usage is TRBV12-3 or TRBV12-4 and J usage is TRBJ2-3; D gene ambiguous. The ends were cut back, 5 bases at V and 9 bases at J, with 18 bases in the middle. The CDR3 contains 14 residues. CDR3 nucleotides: TGTGCCAGCAGTCTGACCACCCCAAGTGACACGCAGTATTTT. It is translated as CASSLTTPSDTQYF.

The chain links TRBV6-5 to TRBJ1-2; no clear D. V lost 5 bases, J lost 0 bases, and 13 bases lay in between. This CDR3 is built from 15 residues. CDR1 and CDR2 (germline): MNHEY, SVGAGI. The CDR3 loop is CASSNLRRANYGYTF. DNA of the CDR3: TGTGCCAGCAGTAACCTGCGGAGAGCTAACTATGGCTACACCTTC.

CDR3 residues: CASTLAGGRYEQYF. Here the CDR3 DNA reads TGTGCCAGCACCCTCGCGGGGGGGCGTTACGAGCAGTACTTC. The rearrangement uses TRBV12-3 or TRBV12-4 and TRBJ2-7; 9 bases match TRBD2. The CDR3 spans 14 residues. The V gene end was trimmed by 7 bases and the J gene end by 4 bases; junction bases not matched to a gene: 8.

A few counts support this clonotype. The CDR3 DNA reads TGTGCCAGCAGTTACACATTAAGTGTGGAAGAGACCCAGTACTTC. Amino acid sequence: CASSYTLSVEETQYF. J is TRBJ2-5 and V is TRBV6-5; D is uncertain. Germline V gene sequence: CDR1 MNHEY, CDR2 SVGAGI. V was shortened by 2 bases and J by 3 bases, with 13 bases between the two germline ends. The length of the CDR3 is 15 residues.

CDR3 sequence (DNA): TGTGCCAGCAGTCGAGTCCCTGGCGAGCAGTACTTC. Its translation: CASSRVPGEQYF. V and J are TRBV6-2 or TRBV6-3 and TRBJ2-7; D gene unclear. The ends were cut back, 5 bases at V and 6 bases at J, with 11 bases in the middle. From germline, CDR1 is MNHEY and CDR2 SVGEGT. CDR3 length: 12 amino acids.

This CDR3 reads CASSLGRTIVEQFF. For the CDR3, the DNA is TGTGCCAGCAGCTTAGGACGGACCATAGTTGAGCAGTTCTTC. J is TRBJ2-1 and V is TRBV7-9; no definite D call. Germline-derived CDR1 and CDR2 are SEHNR and FQNEAQ (reference sequence). The germline V and J ends were trimmed by 1 base and 9 bases, with 13 bases remaining between them. This CDR3 is built from 14 residues.

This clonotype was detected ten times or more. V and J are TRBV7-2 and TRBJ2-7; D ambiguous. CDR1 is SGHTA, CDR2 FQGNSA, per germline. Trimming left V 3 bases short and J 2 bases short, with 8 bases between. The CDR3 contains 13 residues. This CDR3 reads CASSFGSPYEQYF. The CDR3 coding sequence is TGTGCCAGCAGCTTTGGTAGTCCCTACGAGCAGTACTTC.

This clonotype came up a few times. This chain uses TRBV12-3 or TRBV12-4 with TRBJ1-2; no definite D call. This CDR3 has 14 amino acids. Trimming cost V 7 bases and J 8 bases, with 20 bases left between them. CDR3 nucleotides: TGTGCCAGCACCCTGACTTCGGCGGTGAGCGGCTACACCTTC. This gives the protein CASTLTSAVSGYTF.